This T cell receptor beta chain is drawn from a study of T cell repertoires in cytomegalovirus infection (dated by TCRdb to between 2017 and 2020). Looking at the study overall: Alongside well-studied HLA-B-restricted epitopes, the peptide stimulations were aimed at recently identified HLA-C-restricted CMV epitopes, whose presentation resists viral immunomodulation. Donor HLA type was relevant to the analysis, as public TCR beta signatures indicated carriage of CMV infection together with the matching HLA type.

From cysteine to phenylalanine, the CDR3 is 17 amino acids long. Of the read, only the CDR3 DNA is kept; its 51 bases are in frame from base 1. The germline V gene (reference sequence) yields SEHNR for CDR1 and FQNEAQ for CDR2. Trimming removed 5 bases from V and 0 bases from J, leaving 19 bases between the germline ends. This sample's treatment or condition label indicates: in vitro stimulation with specific CMV peptide epitopes to enrich CMV-specific T cells. This sample was sequenced with an Illumina HiSeq 1500. The raw public reads went through TCRdb reprocessing: fastp at Q25, MiXCR clone calling, in-frame beta chains kept. For every CDR3 protein sequence, its rows merge into one entry that carries the most common genes and DNA. Across this sample there are 700,000 to 950,000 distinct CDR3 sequences, with 32% seen only once. The leading ten clones occupy roughly an eighth of the sample. Comment on this clonotype: Its cognate antigen has yet to be identified. No qualities accompany the bases; no much larger clone lies one base away.

Broader findings and caveats from the paper: The ex vivo response was dominated by HLA-C-restricted CMV-specific TCR beta clonotypes, which also provided the single most frequent clonotype in two of eight donors. In both this cohort and an independent roughly 350-donor cohort, the cumulative frequency of public TCR beta family members distinguished carriers of CMV infection plus the relevant HLA type.

Source: cultured CD8+ T cells from PBMCs, taken from culture after CMV antigen stimulation. The rearranged chain carries TRBV7-9 and TRBJ1-2, with the D gene not clear enough to name. The origin of this receptor is a human donor in good health (CMV status not recorded). Some clones in this sample may be carry-over from other donors' samples. The DNA sequence reads TGTGCCAGCAGCCCGGGGTCCTCCTCGCAACCTAACTATGGCTACACCTTC. It is translated as CASSPGSSSQPNYGYTF. This CDR3, with the reference TRBV7-9 and TRBJ1-2 proteins standing in past its ends, gives the full variable domain DTGVSQNPRHKITKRGQNVTFRCDPISEHNRLYWYRQTLGQGPEFLTYFQNEAQLEKSRLLSDRFSAERPKGSFSTLEIQRTEQGDSAMYLCASSPGSSSQPNYGYTFGSGTRLTVV.